The 28 T cell receptor beta chains in this list originate from one sample, sequenced in a study of OX40 agonist ivuxolimab in advanced cancers. TCRdb's table, derived via immunoSEQ multiplex PCR, lists solely in-frame clones and lacks some. The sample has roughly 120,000 clones, 85% to 90% seen once; the top ten hold 0.55%. Sequencing was performed on CD4+ or CD8+ T cells sorted from blood, taken in a trial of the OX40 agonist ivuxolimab. These TCRs come from an adult with an advanced solid tumor such as melanoma, head and neck, liver or kidney cancer.

CDR3 bases: TGTGCCAGCAGTTCGGGACAGGGGTTTAACACTGAAGCTTTCTTT. Protein: CASSSGQGFNTEAFF. The rearrangement joins TRBV28 to TRBJ1-1; 10 bases agree with TRBD1. Unmatched junction bases numbered 4, after V lost 4 bases and J lost 2 bases. The CDR3 consists of 15 residues. Germline V CDR1 and CDR2: MDHEN, SYDVKM. The whole variable domain, remainder taken from reference TRBV28 and TRBJ1-1, is DVKVTQSSRYLVKRTGEKVFLECVQDMDHENMFWYRQDPGLGLRLIYFSYDVKMKEKGDIPEGYSVSREKKERFSLILESASTNQTSMYLCASSSGQGFNTEAFFGQGTRLTVV.

This clone was seen only once. The V and J genes are TRBV7-9 and TRBJ2-3; perhaps TRBD2 as D (5 bases). This CDR3 is built from 13 residues. Trimming took off 1 base at V and 8 bases at J, with 10 bases between the two ends. Germline lookup yields CDR1 SEHNR and CDR2 FQNEAQ (reference sequence). Here the CDR3 DNA reads TGTGCCAGCAGCTTAGGGGAGCTTGGTACGCAGTATTTT. This gives the protein CASSLGELGTQYF.

The V gene is TRBV6-6, the J gene TRBJ1-5, with a weak D call TRBD1 (6 bases). Trimming cost V 10 bases and J 5 bases, with 18 bases left between them. CDR1 and CDR2 from the germline V gene are MNHNY and SVGAGI (reference sequence). This CDR3 spans 14 amino acids. The CDR3: CATALTGLHQPQHF. The CDR3 DNA reads TGTGCCACCGCGCTAACAGGGTTGCATCAGCCCCAGCATTTT.

The rearrangement uses TRBV7-7 and TRBJ2-5; a possible D gene is TRBD2 (5 bases). V was trimmed by 6 bases and J by 5 bases, leaving 19 bases between them. The CDR3 extends over 15 amino acids. The germline V gene encodes CDR1 SSHAT and CDR2 FNYEAQ (reference sequence). The CDR3 is CASRRGPSPVETQYF. CDR3 bases: TGTGCCAGCAGGCGAGGGCCTTCACCGGTGGAGACCCAGTACTTC.

The chain is built from TRBV4-3 and TRBJ1-1; a weak D match, TRBD1 (5 bases). V gave up 4 bases and J gave up 4 bases, with 13 bases separating them. The CDR3 contains 14 residues. CDR1 is LGHNA and CDR2 is YSLEER in the germline V gene. The CDR3 sequence: CASSRSGRGTEAFF. CDR3 DNA sequence: TGCGCCAGCAGCCGGTCAGGGAGGGGCACTGAAGCTTTCTTT.

The chain uses TRBV10-3 and TRBJ2-2; TRBD1 is a possible D gene (8 bases). Germline V gene data show CDR1 as ENHRY and CDR2 as SYGVKD. Deletions cut 10 bases from V and 0 bases from J, with 24 bases between. This CDR3 contains 18 residues. CDR3 in DNA: TGTGCCACTCGGACAGGGACTACCAGAGAGTCGAACACCGGGGAGCTGTTTTTT. It specifies CATRTGTTRESNTGELFF.

This rearrangement joins TRBV7-3 to TRBJ2-5; maybe TRBD1 (6 bases). The CDR3 totals 17 residues. Germline lookup yields CDR1 SGHTA and CDR2 FQGTGA. The V and J ends lost 5 bases and 5 bases respectively, with 24 bases between them. The CDR3 DNA sequence: TGTGCCAGCAGCATACACTATAGACAGGTAATGGTGGAGACCCAGTACTTC. Its translation is CASSIHYRQVMVETQYF.

The chain couples TRBV2 to TRBJ1-2, with TRBD1 identical over 7 bases. Germline values: CDR1 SNHLY, CDR2 FYNNEI. The CDR3 runs to 14 residues. V lost 4 bases to trimming and J lost 7 bases; unmatched junction nucleotides: 9. CDR3 sequence: CASSGTGAFGGYTF. The CDR3 DNA follows: TGTGCCAGCAGTGGAACAGGGGCTTTCGGTGGCTACACCTTC. The whole variable domain, remainder taken from reference TRBV2 and TRBJ1-2, is EPEVTQTPSHQVTQMGQEVILRCVPISNHLYFYWYRQILGQKVEFLVSFYNNEISEKSEIFDDQFSVERPDGSNFTLKIRSTKLEDSAMYFCASSGTGAFGGYTFGSGTRLTVV.

Here the CDR3 reads CASSLFRESPLHF. DNA for the CDR3: TGTGCCAGCAGTTTATTTCGGGAATCACCCCTCCACTTT. The chain carries TRBV27 and TRBJ1-6, with D hard to call. Trimming cost V 1 base and J 10 bases, with 8 bases left between them. Germline CDR1 MNHEY, CDR2 SMNVEV (reference sequence). The CDR3 consists of 13 residues.

This chain links TRBV5-4 with TRBJ2-1; 7 bases map to TRBD1. From germline, CDR1 is SGHNT and CDR2 YYREEE (reference sequence). This CDR3 region has 16 residues. V gave up 4 bases and J gave up 0 bases; unmatched junction bases: 7. This CDR3 is CASSKGGLSSYNEQFF. CDR3 bases: TGTGCCAGCAGCAAAGGGGGCTTAAGCTCCTACAATGAGCAGTTCTTC.

The gene calls are TRBV4-3 and TRBJ1-3; 7 nucleotides line up with TRBD1. Germline assignment: CDR1 LGHNA and CDR2 YSLEER. Germline trimming cut 4 bases from V and 1 base from J; bases unmatched to any gene: 7. The CDR3 consists of 16 residues. The chain's CDR3 is CASSPAQGGSGNTIYF. The DNA for the CDR3 is TGCGCCAGCAGCCCGGCCCAGGGGGGTTCTGGAAACACCATATATTTT.

The chain uses TRBV18 and TRBJ2-5; the match to TRBD1 covers 8 bases. V lost 3 bases, J lost 4 bases, and 10 bases stayed unmatched. Germline CDR1 and CDR2: KGHSH and LQKENI. The CDR3 loop spans 16 amino acids. CDR3 sequence: CASSPTGQGVLETQYF. As DNA, the CDR3 is TGTGCCAGCTCACCCACCGGACAGGGAGTTTTAGAGACCCAGTACTTC.

The rearrangement links TRBV29-1 to TRBJ1-2; D gene uncertain. Trimming took off 4 bases at V and 6 bases at J, with 9 bases between the two ends. CDR3 size: 11 residues. Germline V CDR1 and CDR2: SQVTM, ANQGSEA. CDR3 sequence reads: CSVGGGNGYTF. The DNA of the CDR3 is TGCAGCGTTGGCGGAGGAAATGGCTACACCTTC.

The table lists this clone with a count of one. The chain uses TRBV5-5 and TRBJ2-7; 11 nucleotides agree with TRBD2. CDR1 SGHKS and CDR2 YYEKEE come from the germline V gene (reference sequence). This CDR3 region has 15 residues. V lost 2 bases to trimming and J lost 2 bases; unmatched junction nucleotides: 3. CDR3 loop: CASSLLAGATYEQYF. The DNA for the CDR3 is TGTGCCAGCAGCTTACTAGCGGGGGCCACCTACGAGCAGTACTTC.

This clone appeared once. V gene TRBV11-2 combines with J gene TRBJ2-1; 7 nucleotides agree with TRBD1. This CDR3 contains 14 residues. Germline V gives CDR1 SGHAT, CDR2 FQNNGV. The J segment lost 8 bases and the V segment lost 5 bases, leaving 9 bases of the junction unmatched. The CDR3 bases are TGTGCCAGCAGCCATTCCGCTACAGGGGATGAGCAGTTCTTC. Residues: CASSHSATGDEQFF.

The rearrangement joins TRBV7-9 to TRBJ2-5, with D uncertain. Trimming stripped 1 base from V and 2 bases from J, with 5 bases between. The CDR3 extends over 13 amino acids. In germline, CDR1 is SEHNR, CDR2 FQNEAQ (reference sequence). The CDR3 protein is CASSLGPQETQYF. The CDR3, as DNA: TGTGCCAGCAGCTTAGGACCTCAAGAGACCCAGTACTTC. Full variable domain (remainder filled in from reference TRBV7-9 and TRBJ2-5): DTGVSQNPRHKITKRGQNVTFRCDPISEHNRLYWYRQTLGQGPEFLTYFQNEAQLEKSRLLSDRFSAERPKGSFSTLEIQRTEQGDSAMYLCASSLGPQETQYFGPGTRLLVL.

The V gene is TRBV7-8, the J gene TRBJ1-2; D uncertain. Germline CDR1 SGHVS, CDR2 FQNEAQ. CDR3 length: 15 amino acids. V was shortened by 5 bases and J by 6 bases, with 19 bases between the two germline ends. Here the CDR3 reads CASSLTRQSDHGYTF. The CDR3 DNA reads TGTGCCAGCAGCCTTACTCGTCAATCTGACCATGGCTACACCTTC.

The chain has TRBV7-2 and TRBJ2-1; D might be TRBD1 (6 bases). The germline gives CDR1 SGHTA, CDR2 FQGNSA. Trimming removed 3 bases from V and 10 bases from J, with 10 bases in between. This CDR3 has 12 amino acids. The CDR3 region is CASSLGAWEQFF. The CDR3 coding sequence is TGTGCCAGCAGCTTGGGGGCCTGGGAGCAGTTCTTC.

The J gene is TRBJ2-5, the V gene TRBV30, with no clear D. Germline loops: CDR1 GTSNPN, CDR2 SVGIG (reference sequence). V was clipped by 2 bases and J by 0 bases, with 7 bases between them. CDR3 length: 13 residues. The CDR3 sequence is CAWSQQYQETQYF. The CDR3 coding sequence is TGTGCCTGGAGTCAACAATACCAAGAGACCCAGTACTTC. The full variable domain, with the rest looked up from reference TRBV30 and TRBJ2-5, is SQTIHQWPATLVQPVGSPLSLECTVEGTSNPNLYWYRQAAGRGLQLLFYSVGIGQISSEVPQNLSASRPQDRQFILSSKKLLLSDSGFYLCAWSQQYQETQYFGPGTRLLVL.

The chain has TRBV19 and TRBJ1-2; no definite D call. Trimming stripped 3 bases from V and 4 bases from J, with 12 bases between. The V gene's germline CDR1 is LNHDA and CDR2 SQIVND (reference sequence). The CDR3 is made up of 14 amino acids. The CDR3, as DNA: TGTGCCAGTAGTATCGGAACGGGAGGCTATGGCTACACCTTC. Its protein is CASSIGTGGYGYTF.

The CDR3: CSVYQVTEQFF. The DNA of the CDR3 is TGCAGCGTTTATCAGGTAACTGAGCAGTTCTTC. The chain combines TRBV29-1 with TRBJ2-1; D not certain. CDR1 and CDR2 (germline): SQVTM, ANQGSEA. V lost 5 bases to trimming and J lost 9 bases, with 11 bases between them. This CDR3 comprises 11 residues.

This chain joins TRBV9 and TRBJ2-5, with 14 bases matching TRBD2. The CDR3 is made up of 20 amino acids. After removal of 0 bases from V and 1 base from J, the junction contained 11 bases not matched to a gene. Germline CDR1 and CDR2: SGDLS and YYNGEE. DNA for the CDR3: TGTGCCAGCAGCGTAGCGACTAGCGGGGGGGCGTTGATGGGCCAAGAGACCCAGTACTTC. Protein: CASSVATSGGALMGQETQYF.

This clone has a single count. This chain links TRBV10-3 with TRBJ2-7; tentative D call: TRBD1 (5 bases). V was trimmed by 2 bases and J by 2 bases, leaving 10 bases between them. CDR3 length: 14 residues. The V gene's germline CDR1 is ENHRY and CDR2 SYGVKD. CDR3 region: CAISEGAITYEQYF. CDR3 nucleotide sequence: TGTGCCATCAGTGAGGGGGCCATAACCTACGAGCAGTACTTC.

The V and J genes are TRBV7-9 and TRBJ1-5; D is perhaps TRBD1 (5 bases). Looked up from germline, CDR1 is SEHNR and CDR2 is FQNEAQ (reference sequence). This CDR3 comprises 16 residues. V lost 0 bases and J lost 3, with 12 bases in between. The CDR3 protein is CASSLAGQGNNQPQHF. The CDR3 DNA reads TGTGCCAGCAGCTTAGCGGGGCAGGGAAACAATCAGCCCCAGCATTTT.

V and J are TRBV5-1 and TRBJ2-1; 8 positions agree with TRBD2. CDR1 and CDR2 from the germline V gene are SGHRS and YFSETQ. The CDR3 totals 16 residues. V trimming: 1 base; J trimming: 8 bases; junction bases outside the gene matches: 11. In DNA, the CDR3 is TGCGCCAGCAGCTTGTTGTCCGGGACTAGTCACTATGAGCAGTTCTTC. It translates to CASSLLSGTSHYEQFF.

This rearrangement joins TRBV7-2 to TRBJ1-5, with D maybe TRBD1 (5 bases). V was cut by 3 bases and J by 1 base, with 7 bases left in between. Germline V gene sequence: CDR1 SGHTA, CDR2 FQGNSA. The CDR3 consists of 14 residues. In nucleotides, the CDR3 is TGTGCCAGCAGCTTGTGGGGGAGCAATCAGCCCCAGCATTTT. Its protein is CASSLWGSNQPQHF. The entire variable domain, with the rest obtained from reference TRBV7-2 and TRBJ1-5, is as follows: GAGVSQSPSNKVTEKGKDVELRCDPISGHTALYWYRQSLGQGLEFLIYFQGNSAPDKSGLPSDRFSAERTGGSVSTLTIQRTQQEDSAVYLCASSLWGSNQPQHFGDGTRLSIL.

The V call is TRBV5-4, the J call TRBJ2-1, with a tentative D call TRBD1 (6 bases). The germline CDR1 and CDR2 sequences are SGHNT and YYREEE (reference sequence). The CDR3 totals 13 residues. Trimming shortened V by 0 bases and J by 10 bases, and 11 bases separated the two germline ends. CDR3 amino acids: CASSLVGAREQFF. As DNA, the CDR3 is TGTGCCAGCAGCTTGGTGGGGGCTCGGGAGCAGTTCTTC. Together with reference TRBV5-4 and TRBJ2-1, the CDR3 gives the full variable domain: ETGVTQSPTHLIKTRGQQVTLRCSSQSGHNTVSWYQQALGQGPQFIFQYYREEENGRGNFPPRFSGLQFPNYSSELNVNALELDDSALYLCASSLVGAREQFFGPGTRLTVL.

In nucleotides, the CDR3 is TGTGCCAGCAGCTTATCCCACCAAGAGACCCAGTACTTC. This gives the protein CASSLSHQETQYF. This chain uses TRBV7-9 with TRBJ2-5; D is unclear. Germline V gives CDR1 SEHNR, CDR2 FQNEAQ (reference sequence). Trimming cost V 2 bases and J 0 bases, with 4 bases left between them. The length of the CDR3 is 13 residues.